The present T cell receptor beta chain was sequenced within a study of blood T cell repertoires in COVID-19. Trimming removed 4 bases from V and 5 bases from J; junction bases left unmatched: 9. This CDR3 spans 14 amino acids. CDR1 and CDR2 (germline): SGHRS, YFSETQ. Method: immunoSEQ multiplex PCR; TCRdb's copy keeps in-frame clones and lacks some. Seen here are hundreds of thousands of clones, 80% to 90% observed once, and the top ten hold about 3%. This sequence originates from a woman between 25 and 40 years old with COVID-19, enrolled during active disease. This rearrangement joins TRBV5-1 to TRBJ2-7, with 7 bases that match TRBD1. Sequenced material: peripheral blood. CDR3 region: CASSLGQGVDEQYF. The CDR3 region has the DNA TGCGCCAGCAGCCTCGGGCAGGGGGTCGACGAGCAGTACTTC. Supplemented by reference TRBV5-1 and TRBJ2-7, the full variable domain reads KAGVTQTPRYLIKTRGQQVTLSCSPISGHRSVSWYQQTPGQGLQFLFEYFSETQRNKGNFPGRFSGRQFSNSRSEMNVSTLELGDSALYLCASSLGQGVDEQYFGPGTRLTVT.